These T cell receptor beta chains were read from a single sample in a study of T cells in Graves' hyperthyroidism and ophthalmopathy. In TCRdb, the multiplex PCR reads were re-called with MiXCR into one record per CDR3 protein. The sample holds a few hundred thousand distinct CDR3 sequences, about 14% seen once. The sequenced material came from blood. The origin of the receptors is a man aged 25-45 years with Graves' hyperthyroidism that later progressed to Graves' ophthalmopathy. CDR3s include the opening cysteine and the closing phenylalanine or tryptophan. Each record gives: D gene, clone size, J gene, V gene, CDR3 DNA, CDR3 protein. A D gene is named only where the DNA matches it firmly. Clone size, where shown, is once, few, many, or a class for clones that have expanded.

D gene: TRBD1
clone size: many
J gene: TRBJ2-7
V gene: TRBV5-5
CDR3 DNA: TGTGCCAGCAGCCGCGCCACAGGGGGGTCCTACGAGCAGTACTTC
CDR3 protein: CASSRATGGSYEQYF

D gene: -
clone size: few
J gene: TRBJ1-2
V gene: TRBV25-1
CDR3 DNA: TGTGCCAGCAGTGAATTTGGCAGGTTGGGTGGCTACACCTTC
CDR3 protein: CASSEFGRLGGYTF

D gene: -
clone size: -
J gene: TRBJ2-5
V gene: TRBV6-1
CDR3 DNA: TGTGCCAGCAGTGGTCCCTCGGGACACCCAAGGGAGACCCAGTACTTC
CDR3 protein: CASSGPSGHPRETQYF

D gene: -
clone size: many
J gene: TRBJ1-1
V gene: TRBV18
CDR3 DNA: TGTGCCAGCTCACCACACAGGGACTTTGAAGCTTTCTTT
CDR3 protein: CASSPHRDFEAFF

D gene: TRBD1
clone size: many
J gene: TRBJ1-1
V gene: TRBV12-3/TRBV12-4
CDR3 DNA: TGTGCCAGCAGACTTGCAGGGGGCGCTTATGAAGCTTTCTTT
CDR3 protein: CASRLAGGAYEAFF

D gene: -
clone size: few
J gene: TRBJ1-1
V gene: TRBV7-9
CDR3 DNA: TGTGCCAGCAGGTTGAGGGGGGCGTCGAAAGCTTTCTTT
CDR3 protein: CASRLRGASKAFF

D gene: TRBD1
clone size: -
J gene: TRBJ1-2
V gene: TRBV18
CDR3 DNA: TGTGCCAGCTCAGAAGGGCGGGGACAGAACCTCAGAGGCTACACCTTC
CDR3 protein: CASSEGRGQNLRGYTF

D gene: -
clone size: -
J gene: TRBJ1-4
V gene: TRBV27
CDR3 DNA: TGTGCCAGCAGTTCCTTAGTCGGGCAGGGTTCAATCGGGGAAAAACTGTTTTTT
CDR3 protein: CASSSLVGQGSIGEKLFF

D gene: TRBD1
clone size: many
J gene: TRBJ2-1
V gene: TRBV4-1
CDR3 DNA: TGCGCCAGCAGCCTGAGACAGGGGGGCAATGAGCAGTTCTTC
CDR3 protein: CASSLRQGGNEQFF

D gene: TRBD2
clone size: many
J gene: TRBJ2-5
V gene: TRBV5-1
CDR3 DNA: TGCGCCAGCAGCTTTAGGTTACGCTTGAGGCGGGGGGAGACCCAGTACTTC
CDR3 protein: CASSFRLRLRRGETQYF

D gene: -
clone size: many
J gene: TRBJ2-1
V gene: TRBV5-1
CDR3 DNA: TGTGCCAGCAGCTTTTACAATGAGCAGTTCTTC
CDR3 protein: CASSFYNEQFF

D gene: -
clone size: many
J gene: TRBJ1-5
V gene: TRBV6-4
CDR3 DNA: TGTGCCAGCAGTCCAGGGGAGAGCAATCAGCCCCAGCATTTT
CDR3 protein: CASSPGESNQPQHF

D gene: TRBD1
clone size: many
J gene: TRBJ1-5
V gene: TRBV12-3/TRBV12-4
CDR3 DNA: TGTGCCAGCAGTCCACAGGGGGGAAGCAATCAGCCCCAGCATTTT
CDR3 protein: CASSPQGGSNQPQHF

D gene: TRBD2
clone size: -
J gene: TRBJ2-1
V gene: TRBV6-1
CDR3 DNA: TGTGCCAGCAGTGACCCAGTGGCGGGGGGCCCATGGAATGAGCAGTTCTTC
CDR3 protein: CASSDPVAGGPWNEQFF

D gene: TRBD1
clone size: -
J gene: TRBJ2-3
V gene: TRBV28
CDR3 DNA: TGTGCCAGCAGTCCGAACTTCGGACAGGATCCCGAAGATACGCAGTATTTT
CDR3 protein: CASSPNFGQDPEDTQYF

D gene: TRBD1
clone size: many
J gene: TRBJ1-3
V gene: TRBV20-1
CDR3 DNA: TGCAGTGCTAGAGATCCGAGACAGGGGATGTCTGGAAACACCATATATTTT
CDR3 protein: CSARDPRQGMSGNTIYF

D gene: -
clone size: -
J gene: TRBJ2-4
V gene: TRBV13
CDR3 DNA: TGTGCCAGCAGCAGGAGGGGGCTCTTAGCCAAAAACATTCAGTACTTC
CDR3 protein: CASSRRGLLAKNIQYF

D gene: -
clone size: many
J gene: TRBJ2-3
V gene: TRBV5-1
CDR3 DNA: TGCGCCAGCAGCCAGGGGGACTCAGATACGCAGTATTTT
CDR3 protein: CASSQGDSDTQYF

D gene: -
clone size: many
J gene: TRBJ2-1
V gene: TRBV28
CDR3 DNA: TGTGCCAGCAGTACTACAGGGGACTTGCAGTTCTTC
CDR3 protein: CASSTTGDLQFF

D gene: -
clone size: many
J gene: TRBJ2-4
V gene: TRBV2
CDR3 DNA: TGTGCCAGCAGGGACGGATCGGGCAAAAACATTCAGTACTTC
CDR3 protein: CASRDGSGKNIQYF

D gene: -
clone size: many
J gene: TRBJ1-1
V gene: TRBV28
CDR3 DNA: TGTGCCAGCAGTCCCCAGGGCGCTAAATGGGCTGAAGCTTTCTTT
CDR3 protein: CASSPQGAKWAEAFF

D gene: TRBD1
clone size: -
J gene: TRBJ2-7
V gene: TRBV28
CDR3 DNA: TGTGCCAGCAGTGGGACAGGGCGGTACGAGCAGTACTTC
CDR3 protein: CASSGTGRYEQYF

D gene: TRBD2
clone size: -
J gene: TRBJ2-1
V gene: TRBV7-9
CDR3 DNA: TGTGCCAGCAGCTTAGCGGTTGGCGGGGGGGCCCTAGATCGCCACAATGAGCAGTTCTTC
CDR3 protein: CASSLAVGGGALDRHNEQFF

D gene: -
clone size: many
J gene: TRBJ1-5
V gene: TRBV2
CDR3 DNA: TGTGCCAGCAGTGAGGGAGGGACGCGGGAACAGCCCCAGCATTTT
CDR3 protein: CASSEGGTREQPQHF

D gene: -
clone size: many
J gene: TRBJ2-7
V gene: TRBV6-1
CDR3 DNA: TGTGCCTCTGATCGCAGGGAAAACGAGCAGTACTTC
CDR3 protein: CASDRRENEQYF

D gene: -
clone size: -
J gene: TRBJ1-1
V gene: TRBV12-3/TRBV12-4
CDR3 DNA: TGTGCCAGCAGTTCGGGGGGGCCAGGCACTGAAGCTTTCTTT
CDR3 protein: CASSSGGPGTEAFF

D gene: TRBD1
clone size: many
J gene: TRBJ1-1
V gene: TRBV30
CDR3 DNA: TGTGCCTGGATCCAGTACAGGGGGCTGAGCACTGAAGCTTTCTTT
CDR3 protein: CAWIQYRGLSTEAFF

D gene: -
clone size: many
J gene: TRBJ2-3
V gene: TRBV5-1
CDR3 DNA: TGCGCCAGCAGCCCTTGGCGGGGGCCCACAGATACGCAGTATTTT
CDR3 protein: CASSPWRGPTDTQYF

D gene: TRBD1
clone size: few
J gene: TRBJ1-6
V gene: TRBV19
CDR3 DNA: TGTGCCAGTAGTAGCCGGGACAGCGGTTATAATTCACCCCTCCACTTT
CDR3 protein: CASSSRDSGYNSPLHF

D gene: -
clone size: many
J gene: TRBJ1-1
V gene: TRBV20-1
CDR3 DNA: TGCAGAGGGGGGTCTCGCGGGTCCATGAACACTGAAGCTTTCTTT
CDR3 protein: CRGGSRGSMNTEAFF

D gene: -
clone size: -
J gene: TRBJ1-6
V gene: TRBV14
CDR3 DNA: TGTGCCAGCAGCCCGTCGGGGATCAATTCACCCCTCCACTTT
CDR3 protein: CASSPSGINSPLHF

D gene: -
clone size: many
J gene: TRBJ1-2
V gene: TRBV28
CDR3 DNA: TGTGCCAGCAGTTTACTTCGCGGACCGAAGGGCTATGGCTACACCTTC
CDR3 protein: CASSLLRGPKGYGYTF

D gene: -
clone size: many
J gene: TRBJ1-1
V gene: TRBV6-1
CDR3 DNA: TGTGCCAGCACCTTTCTAGGCGGTGGCGAAGCTTTCTTT
CDR3 protein: CASTFLGGGEAFF

D gene: -
clone size: many
J gene: TRBJ1-1
V gene: TRBV5-1
CDR3 DNA: TGCGCCAGCAGCTTGGCTGGAGGGTTGAACACTGAAGCTTTCTTT
CDR3 protein: CASSLAGGLNTEAFF

D gene: -
clone size: many
J gene: TRBJ1-5
V gene: TRBV2
CDR3 DNA: TGTGCCAGCAGTGCCGAGGTTGGTAGCAATCAGCCCCAGCATTTT
CDR3 protein: CASSAEVGSNQPQHF

D gene: -
clone size: -
J gene: TRBJ1-2
V gene: TRBV9
CDR3 DNA: TGTGCCAGCAGCGTAGGGGGGACGGCCACCTATGGCTACACCTTC
CDR3 protein: CASSVGGTATYGYTF

D gene: -
clone size: many
J gene: TRBJ1-2
V gene: TRBV27
CDR3 DNA: TGTGCCAGCAGGGTCGCGGGGGGAGACGGCTACACCTTC
CDR3 protein: CASRVAGGDGYTF

D gene: -
clone size: -
J gene: TRBJ2-7
V gene: TRBV29-1
CDR3 DNA: TGCAGCGTTGTCAAGAGCGGGTACGAGCAGTACTTC
CDR3 protein: CSVVKSGYEQYF

D gene: -
clone size: -
J gene: TRBJ1-6
V gene: TRBV6-1
CDR3 DNA: TGTGCCAGCACAAACATCCAGGGTGGTTATTCACCCCTCCACTTT
CDR3 protein: CASTNIQGGYSPLHF

D gene: -
clone size: few
J gene: TRBJ2-7
V gene: TRBV20-1
CDR3 DNA: TGCAGTGCTAGGGGACGGGTCTACGAGCAGTACTTC
CDR3 protein: CSARGRVYEQYF

D gene: -
clone size: many
J gene: TRBJ2-3
V gene: TRBV7-3
CDR3 DNA: TGTGCCAGCAGCTTAGGACAGCTCACAGATACGCAGTATTTT
CDR3 protein: CASSLGQLTDTQYF

D gene: -
clone size: -
J gene: TRBJ1-1
V gene: TRBV4-1
CDR3 DNA: TGCGCCAGCAGCCAAGATCGGAGGGTCAGAGGAGCTTTCTTT
CDR3 protein: CASSQDRRVRGAFF

D gene: -
clone size: -
J gene: TRBJ1-4
V gene: TRBV7-6
CDR3 DNA: TGTGCCAGCAGCTTACCTTATGAAAAACTGTTTTTT
CDR3 protein: CASSLPYEKLFF

D gene: -
clone size: many
J gene: TRBJ1-5
V gene: TRBV27
CDR3 DNA: TGTGCCAGCAGTTTGAGCTTCAGCAATCAGCCCCAGCATTTT
CDR3 protein: CASSLSFSNQPQHF

D gene: TRBD1
clone size: -
J gene: TRBJ2-7
V gene: TRBV14
CDR3 DNA: TGTGCCAGCAGCCAGTCGACAGGGACCTTCTACGAGCAGTACTTC
CDR3 protein: CASSQSTGTFYEQYF

D gene: -
clone size: many
J gene: TRBJ1-5
V gene: TRBV15
CDR3 DNA: TGTGCCACCAGCAGAGATATACAGCCCCAGCATTTT
CDR3 protein: CATSRDIQPQHF

D gene: TRBD1
clone size: many
J gene: TRBJ2-7
V gene: TRBV28
CDR3 DNA: TGTGCCAGCAGTTTAACGTTGGGACAGGGGACCTACGAGCAGTACTTC
CDR3 protein: CASSLTLGQGTYEQYF

D gene: TRBD2
clone size: many
J gene: TRBJ2-5
V gene: TRBV12-3/TRBV12-4
CDR3 DNA: TGTGCCAGCAGGCTAAGCGGGGGTCAAGAGACCCAGTACTTC
CDR3 protein: CASRLSGGQETQYF

D gene: -
clone size: many
J gene: TRBJ2-5
V gene: TRBV7-9
CDR3 DNA: TGTGCCAGCGTAAAGGAGGGGAGAATCCAAGAGACCCAGTACTTC
CDR3 protein: CASVKEGRIQETQYF

D gene: -
clone size: many
J gene: TRBJ2-1
V gene: TRBV28
CDR3 DNA: TGTGCCAGCAGCTTACGGGGTAATGAGCAGTTCTTC
CDR3 protein: CASSLRGNEQFF

D gene: -
clone size: few
J gene: TRBJ1-5
V gene: TRBV6-1
CDR3 DNA: TGTGCCAGCAGGTCCGGGACTTTAAATCAGCCCCAGCATTTT
CDR3 protein: CASRSGTLNQPQHF

D gene: TRBD1
clone size: -
J gene: TRBJ1-1
V gene: TRBV4-1
CDR3 DNA: TGCGCCAGCAGCCAACTCGGACAGGGGCGGAACACTGAAGCTTTCTTT
CDR3 protein: CASSQLGQGRNTEAFF

D gene: TRBD1
clone size: -
J gene: TRBJ1-4
V gene: TRBV20-1
CDR3 DNA: TGCAGTGCTAGAGATGGGAGACAGGGTAACGAAAAACTGTTTTTT
CDR3 protein: CSARDGRQGNEKLFF

D gene: TRBD1
clone size: many
J gene: TRBJ1-5
V gene: TRBV28
CDR3 DNA: TGTGCCAGCAGCCCCAGGGGGGATAGCAATCAGCCCCAGCATTTT
CDR3 protein: CASSPRGDSNQPQHF

D gene: -
clone size: many
J gene: TRBJ2-5
V gene: TRBV20-1
CDR3 DNA: TGCAGTGCTCTTTTACCGTCAGCGGAGACCCAGTACTTC
CDR3 protein: CSALLPSAETQYF

D gene: -
clone size: -
J gene: TRBJ2-6
V gene: TRBV24-1
CDR3 DNA: TGTGCCACCAGTGATTTTGCCGGGGATGGGGCCAACGTCCTGACTTTC
CDR3 protein: CATSDFAGDGANVLTF

D gene: TRBD1
clone size: -
J gene: TRBJ2-2
V gene: TRBV3-1
CDR3 DNA: TGTGCCAGCAGCCAGGTATCGACAGGGCCGAACACCGGGGAGCTGTTTTTT
CDR3 protein: CASSQVSTGPNTGELFF